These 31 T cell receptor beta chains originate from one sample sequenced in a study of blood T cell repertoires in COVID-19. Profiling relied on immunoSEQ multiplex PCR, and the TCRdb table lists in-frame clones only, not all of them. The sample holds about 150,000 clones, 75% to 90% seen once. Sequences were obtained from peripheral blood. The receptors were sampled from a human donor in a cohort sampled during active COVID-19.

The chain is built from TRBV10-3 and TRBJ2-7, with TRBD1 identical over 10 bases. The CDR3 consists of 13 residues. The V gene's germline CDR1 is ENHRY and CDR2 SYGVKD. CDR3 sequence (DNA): TGTGCCATCAGTGAGGTTGACAGGGGGCGAGTCGGAGTC. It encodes CAISEVDRGRVGV.

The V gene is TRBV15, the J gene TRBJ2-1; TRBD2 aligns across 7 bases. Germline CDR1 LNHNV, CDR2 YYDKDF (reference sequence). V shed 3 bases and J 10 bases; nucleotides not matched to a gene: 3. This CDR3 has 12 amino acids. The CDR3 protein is CATSRVGGEQFF. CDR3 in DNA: TGTGCCACCAGCAGGGTCGGGGGGGAGCAGTTCTTC.

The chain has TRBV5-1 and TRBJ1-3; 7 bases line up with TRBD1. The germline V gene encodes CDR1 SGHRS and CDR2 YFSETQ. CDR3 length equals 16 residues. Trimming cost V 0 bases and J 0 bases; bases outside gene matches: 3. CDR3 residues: CASSLAGTDSGNTIYF. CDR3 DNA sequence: TGCGCCAGCAGCTTGGCCGGGACAGACTCTGGAAACACCATATATTTT. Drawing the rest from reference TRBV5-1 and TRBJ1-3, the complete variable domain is KAGVTQTPRYLIKTRGQQVTLSCSPISGHRSVSWYQQTPGQGLQFLFEYFSETQRNKGNFPGRFSGRQFSNSRSEMNVSTLELGDSALYLCASSLAGTDSGNTIYFGEGSWLTVV.

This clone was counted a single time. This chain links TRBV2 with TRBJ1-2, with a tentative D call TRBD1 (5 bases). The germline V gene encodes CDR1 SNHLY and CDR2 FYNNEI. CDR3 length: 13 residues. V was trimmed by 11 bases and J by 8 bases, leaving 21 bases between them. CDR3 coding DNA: TGTGCCGGTTTTGGGGCAGGGTGGGGCGGCTACACCTTC. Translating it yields CAGFGAGWGGYTF.

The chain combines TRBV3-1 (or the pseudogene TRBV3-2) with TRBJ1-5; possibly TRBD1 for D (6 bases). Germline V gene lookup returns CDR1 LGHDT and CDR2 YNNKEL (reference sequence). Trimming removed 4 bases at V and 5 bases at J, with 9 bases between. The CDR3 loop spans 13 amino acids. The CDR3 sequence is CASSPYRDQPQHF. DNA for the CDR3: TGTGCCAGCAGCCCTTACAGGGATCAGCCCCAGCATTTT.

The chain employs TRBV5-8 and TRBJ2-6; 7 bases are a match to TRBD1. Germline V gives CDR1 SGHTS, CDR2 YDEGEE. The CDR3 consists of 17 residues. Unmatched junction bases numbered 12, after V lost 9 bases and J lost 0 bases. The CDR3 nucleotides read TGTGCCACCGCGCTTGGGACAGACCACTCTGGGGCCAACGTCCTGACTTTC. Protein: CATALGTDHSGANVLTF.

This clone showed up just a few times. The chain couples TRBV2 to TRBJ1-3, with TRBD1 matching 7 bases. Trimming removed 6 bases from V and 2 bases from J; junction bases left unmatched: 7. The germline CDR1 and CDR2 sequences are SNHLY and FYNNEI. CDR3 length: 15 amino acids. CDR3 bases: TGTGCCAGCAGGGCCGGGACAGCAGCTGGAAACACCATATATTTT. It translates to CASRAGTAAGNTIYF.

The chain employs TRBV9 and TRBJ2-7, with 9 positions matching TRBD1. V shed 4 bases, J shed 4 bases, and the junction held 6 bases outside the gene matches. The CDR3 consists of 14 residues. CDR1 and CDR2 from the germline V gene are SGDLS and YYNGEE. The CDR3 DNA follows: TGTGCCAGCAGCCCCTCCGGGACAGGGTACGAGCAGTACTTC. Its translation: CASSPSGTGYEQYF.

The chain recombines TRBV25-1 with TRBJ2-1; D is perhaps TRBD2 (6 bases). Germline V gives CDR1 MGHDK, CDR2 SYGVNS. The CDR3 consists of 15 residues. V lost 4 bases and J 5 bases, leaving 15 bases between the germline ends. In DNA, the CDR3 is TGTGCCAGCAGTGCCTCCGGGACTGGCAACAATGAGCAGTTCTTC. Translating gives CASSASGTGNNEQFF. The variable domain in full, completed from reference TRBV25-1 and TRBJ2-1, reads EADIYQTPRYLVIGTGKKITLECSQTMGHDKMYWYQQDPGMELHLIHYSYGVNSTEKGDLSSESTVSRIRTEHFPLTLESARPSHTSQYLCASSASGTGNNEQFFGPGTRLTVL.

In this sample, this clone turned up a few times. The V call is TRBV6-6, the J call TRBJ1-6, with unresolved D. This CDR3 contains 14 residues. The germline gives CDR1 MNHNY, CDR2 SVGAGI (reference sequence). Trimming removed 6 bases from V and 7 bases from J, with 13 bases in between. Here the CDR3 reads CASSLEVLNSPLHF. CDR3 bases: TGTGCCAGCAGCTTGGAGGTTTTGAATTCACCCCTCCACTTT.

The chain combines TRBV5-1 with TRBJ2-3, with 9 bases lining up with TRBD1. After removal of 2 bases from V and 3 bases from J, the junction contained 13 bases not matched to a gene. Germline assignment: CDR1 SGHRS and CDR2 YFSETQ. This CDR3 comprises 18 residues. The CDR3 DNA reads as TGCGCCAGCAGCTTAGCCGGGACAGGGAAAGGAGGGACAGATACGCAGTATTTT. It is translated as CASSLAGTGKGGTDTQYF.

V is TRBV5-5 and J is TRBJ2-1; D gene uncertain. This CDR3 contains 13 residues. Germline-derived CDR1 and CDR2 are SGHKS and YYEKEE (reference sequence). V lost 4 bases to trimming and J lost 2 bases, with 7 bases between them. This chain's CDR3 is CASSHPTYNEQFF. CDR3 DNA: TGTGCCAGCAGCCACCCTACCTACAATGAGCAGTTCTTC.

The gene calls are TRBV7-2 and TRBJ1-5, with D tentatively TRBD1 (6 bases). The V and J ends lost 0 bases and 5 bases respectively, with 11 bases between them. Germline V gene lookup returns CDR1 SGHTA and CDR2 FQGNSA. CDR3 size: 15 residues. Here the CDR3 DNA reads TGTGCCAGCAGCTTAGCCCACAGGGAAGATCAGCCCCAGCATTTT. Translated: CASSLAHREDQPQHF.

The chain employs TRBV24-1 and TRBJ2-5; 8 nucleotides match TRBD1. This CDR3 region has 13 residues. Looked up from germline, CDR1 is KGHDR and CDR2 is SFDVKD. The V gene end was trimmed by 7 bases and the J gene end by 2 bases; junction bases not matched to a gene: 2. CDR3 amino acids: CATRRTGQETQYF. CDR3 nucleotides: TGTGCCACCAGGAGGACAGGGCAAGAGACCCAGTACTTC.

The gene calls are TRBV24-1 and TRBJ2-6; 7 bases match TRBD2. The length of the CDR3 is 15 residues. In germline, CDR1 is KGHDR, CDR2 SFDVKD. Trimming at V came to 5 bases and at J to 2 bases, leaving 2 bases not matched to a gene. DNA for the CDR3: TGTGCCACCAGTGCCGGGGGGACTGGGGCCAACGTCCTGACTTTC. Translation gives CATSAGGTGANVLTF.

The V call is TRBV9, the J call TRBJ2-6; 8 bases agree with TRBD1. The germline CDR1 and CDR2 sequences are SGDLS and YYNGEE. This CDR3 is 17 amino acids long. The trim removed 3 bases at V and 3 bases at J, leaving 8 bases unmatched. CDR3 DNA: TGTGCCAGCAGCGCTGGACAGGGTATAATTGGGGCCAACGTCCTGACTTTC. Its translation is CASSAGQGIIGANVLTF. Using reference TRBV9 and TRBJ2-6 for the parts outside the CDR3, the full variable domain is DSGVTQTPKHLITATGQRVTLRCSPRSGDLSVYWYQQSLDQGLQFLIQYYNGEERAKGNILERFSAQQFPDLHSELNLSSLELGDSALYFCASSAGQGIIGANVLTFGAGSRLTVL.

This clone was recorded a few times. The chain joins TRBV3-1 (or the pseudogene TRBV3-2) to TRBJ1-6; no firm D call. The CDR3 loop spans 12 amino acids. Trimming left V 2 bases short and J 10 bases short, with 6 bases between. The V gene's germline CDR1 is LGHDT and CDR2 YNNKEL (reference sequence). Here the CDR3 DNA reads TGTGCCAGCAGCCAACGGGGATCACCCCTCCACTTT. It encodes CASSQRGSPLHF.

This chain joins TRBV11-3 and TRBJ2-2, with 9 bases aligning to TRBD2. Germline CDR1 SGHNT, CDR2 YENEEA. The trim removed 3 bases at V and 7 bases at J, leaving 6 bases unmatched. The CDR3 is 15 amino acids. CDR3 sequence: CASSFAGGPVGELFF. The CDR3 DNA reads TGTGCCAGCAGCTTCGCGGGGGGGCCGGTCGGGGAGCTGTTTTTT. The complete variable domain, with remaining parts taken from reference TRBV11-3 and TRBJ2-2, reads EAGVVQSPRYKIIEKKQPVAFWCNPISGHNTLYWYLQNLGQGPELLIRYENEEAVDDSQLPKDRFSAERLKGVDSTLKIQPAELGDSAVYLCASSFAGGPVGELFFGEGSRLTVL.

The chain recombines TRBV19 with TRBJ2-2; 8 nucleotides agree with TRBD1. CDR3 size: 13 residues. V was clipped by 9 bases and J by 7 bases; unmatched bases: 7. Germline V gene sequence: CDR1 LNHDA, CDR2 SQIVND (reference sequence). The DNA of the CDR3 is TGTGCCAGCAGGACAGGGCGAGGCGGGGAGCTGTTTTTT. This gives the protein CASRTGRGGELFF.

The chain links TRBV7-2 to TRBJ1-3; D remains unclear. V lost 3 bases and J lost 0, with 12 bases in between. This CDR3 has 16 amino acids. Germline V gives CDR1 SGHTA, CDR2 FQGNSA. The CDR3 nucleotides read TGTGCCAGCAGCTTTTCTCCGGGTAGCTCTGGAAACACCATATATTTT. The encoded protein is CASSFSPGSSGNTIYF.

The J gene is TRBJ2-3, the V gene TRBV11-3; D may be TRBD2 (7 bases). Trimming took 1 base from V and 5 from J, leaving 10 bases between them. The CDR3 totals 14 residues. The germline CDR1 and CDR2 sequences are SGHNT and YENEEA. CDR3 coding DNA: TGTGCCAGCAGCTTAGGCGGGGGACAAGATACGCAGTATTTT. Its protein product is CASSLGGGQDTQYF.

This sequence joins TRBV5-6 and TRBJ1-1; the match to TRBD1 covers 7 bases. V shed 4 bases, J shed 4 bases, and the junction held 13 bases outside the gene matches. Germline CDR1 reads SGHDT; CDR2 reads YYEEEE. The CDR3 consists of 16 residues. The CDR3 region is CASSPQAGGRGTEAFF. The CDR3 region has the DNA TGTGCCAGCAGCCCCCAGGCAGGGGGAAGGGGCACTGAAGCTTTCTTT.

The CDR3 sequence: CASTRYTEAFF. In nucleotides, the CDR3 is TGTGCCAGCACTAGATACACTGAAGCTTTCTTT. The chain combines TRBV19 with TRBJ1-1; D not resolved. Trimming cost V 9 bases and J 3 bases, with 8 bases left between them. This CDR3 comprises 11 residues. The germline gives CDR1 LNHDA, CDR2 SQIVND (reference sequence).

The CDR3 here is CASSPRAYNEQFF. CDR3 DNA sequence: TGTGCCAGCAGCCCCCGGGCCTACAATGAGCAGTTCTTC. The rearrangement links TRBV12-3 or TRBV12-4 to TRBJ2-1; D unclear. Deletions cut 6 bases from V and 2 bases from J, with 8 bases between. The CDR3 extends over 13 amino acids.

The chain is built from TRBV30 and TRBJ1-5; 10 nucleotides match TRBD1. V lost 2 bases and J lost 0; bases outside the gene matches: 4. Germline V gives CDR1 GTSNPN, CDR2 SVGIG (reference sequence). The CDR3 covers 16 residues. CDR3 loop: CAWSIRTGGSNQPQHF. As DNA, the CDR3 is TGTGCCTGGAGTATAAGGACAGGGGGTAGCAATCAGCCCCAGCATTTT.

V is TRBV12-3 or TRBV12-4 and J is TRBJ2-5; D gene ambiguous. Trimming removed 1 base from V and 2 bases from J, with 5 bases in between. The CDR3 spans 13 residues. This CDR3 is CASSLGQQETQYF. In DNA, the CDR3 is TGTGCCAGCAGTTTAGGGCAGCAAGAGACCCAGTACTTC.

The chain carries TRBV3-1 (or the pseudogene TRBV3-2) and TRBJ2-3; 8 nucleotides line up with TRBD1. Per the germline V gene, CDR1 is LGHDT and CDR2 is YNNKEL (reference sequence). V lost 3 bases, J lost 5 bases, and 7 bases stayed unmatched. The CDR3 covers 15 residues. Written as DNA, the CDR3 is TGTGCCAGCAGCCAGACGGACAGGGAAGGAGATACGCAGTATTTT. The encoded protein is CASSQTDREGDTQYF.

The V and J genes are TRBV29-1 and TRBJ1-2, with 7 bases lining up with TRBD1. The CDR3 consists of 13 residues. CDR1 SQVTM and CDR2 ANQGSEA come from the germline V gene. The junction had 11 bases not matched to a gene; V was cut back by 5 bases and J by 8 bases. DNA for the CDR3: TGCAGCGTTAAGACAGGGTTTATGTCGGGCTACACCTTC. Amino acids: CSVKTGFMSGYTF.

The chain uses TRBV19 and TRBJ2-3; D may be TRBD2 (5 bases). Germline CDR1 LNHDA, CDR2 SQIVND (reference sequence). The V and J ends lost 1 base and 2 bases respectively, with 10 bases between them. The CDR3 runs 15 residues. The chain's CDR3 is CASSIGAGYTDTQYF. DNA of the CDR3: TGTGCCAGTAGTATAGGGGCGGGCTACACAGATACGCAGTATTTT.

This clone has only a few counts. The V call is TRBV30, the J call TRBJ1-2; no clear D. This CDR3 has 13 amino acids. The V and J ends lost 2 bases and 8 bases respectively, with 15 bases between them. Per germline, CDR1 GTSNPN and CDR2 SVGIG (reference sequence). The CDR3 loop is CAWSSALIGGYTF. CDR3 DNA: TGTGCCTGGAGTTCAGCTCTCATCGGGGGCTACACCTTC. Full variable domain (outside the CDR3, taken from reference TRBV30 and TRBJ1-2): SQTIHQWPATLVQPVGSPLSLECTVEGTSNPNLYWYRQAAGRGLQLLFYSVGIGQISSEVPQNLSASRPQDRQFILSSKKLLLSDSGFYLCAWSSALIGGYTFGSGTRLTVV.

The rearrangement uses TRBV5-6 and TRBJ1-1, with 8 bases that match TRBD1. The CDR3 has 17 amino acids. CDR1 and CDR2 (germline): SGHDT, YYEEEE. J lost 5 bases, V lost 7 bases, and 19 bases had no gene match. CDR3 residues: CASLNRGAPSQGTEAFF. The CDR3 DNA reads TGTGCCAGCCTAAACAGGGGGGCCCCCTCACAGGGGACTGAAGCTTTCTTT.